One T cell receptor beta chain is described in this entry. These data belong to a study of PD-L1 blockade in urothelial cancer. Study in general: Patients started atezolizumab at some point between 2013 and 2015, 1,200 mg intravenously every 3 weeks. About 90% of the 29 patients were males with bladder-origin urothelial cancer. Patients previously received 0 to 3 chemotherapy regimens.

Time point of the sample: pretreatment peripheral blood. This CDR3 has 11 residues. Germline-derived CDR1 and CDR2 are PRHDT and FYEKMQ (reference sequence). V was cut by 5 bases and J by 6 bases, with 8 bases left in between. The assay was immunoSEQ multiplex PCR, and TCRdb's table has in-frame clones only and misses some. The sample includes about 130,000 clones, 70% to 85% of them seen just once. The chain joins TRBV13 to TRBJ2-7, with D unresolved. Sequenced material: PBMCs, taken around atezolizumab (anti-PD-L1) treatment. The sequence was collected from a man aged 45 to 65 with urothelial cancer. CDR3 in amino acids: CASSTSGEQYF. In nucleotides, the CDR3 is TGTGCCAGCAGCACATCGGGCGAGCAGTACTTC.